This is a list of T cell receptor beta chains from one sample in a study of identifying expanded T cells in peripheral blood. Clones were read by immunoSEQ multiplex PCR, and TCRdb kept only the in-frame ones, dropping some. The table shows under 150,000 clones, with 84% occurring only once. Sequencing was performed on blood. All receptors derive from a person aged 18 to 75 in good health. Each CDR3 is given with its conserved first and last residue. The order of the fields is J gene, clone size, V gene, D gene, CDR3 DNA, CDR3 protein. D genes are given only for firm matches. Not every row has a clone size; where given, it reads once, few, many or a size class.

>TRBJ2-3|.|TRBV2|TRBD2
TGTGCCAGCATGGGGATAGCGGGTACGCAGTATTTT
CASMGIAGTQYF
>TRBJ1-3|once|TRBV2|.
TGTGCCAGCAGTGAATTGTTAGGTGTGGGGAACACCATATATTTT
CASSELLGVGNTIYF
>TRBJ2-5|.|TRBV7-9|TRBD1
TGTGCCAGCAGCCAAGACAGGGGAAATTACCAAGAGACCCAGTACTTC
CASSQDRGNYQETQYF
>TRBJ2-1|few|TRBV4-1|.
TGCGCCAGCAGCCGTATCGGACAGTCCGGGGATGAGCAGTTCTTC
CASSRIGQSGDEQFF
>TRBJ2-7|.|TRBV30|.
TGTGCCTGGAGGGACCCAGGGTTGGGGGAGCAGTACTTC
CAWRDPGLGEQYF
>TRBJ1-4|.|TRBV18|.
TGTGCCAGCTCCGTTAGGGGATATGCAACTAATGAAAAACTGTTTTTT
CASSVRGYATNEKLFF
>TRBJ2-5|.|TRBV5-1|TRBD2
TGCGCCAGCAGCTTGGGACTAGCAGCTCAAGAGACCCAGTACTTC
CASSLGLAAQETQYF
>TRBJ1-6|.|TRBV11-1|.
TGTGCCAGCAGCCCGAACAGGACGCCGACTAATTCACCCCTCCACTTT
CASSPNRTPTNSPLHF
>TRBJ2-7|.|TRBV9|TRBD1
TGTGCCAGCAGCGTAAGGTGGGGACAGGGAGTACGGGAGCAGTACTTC
CASSVRWGQGVREQYF
>TRBJ1-1|.|TRBV5-1|.
TGCGCCAGCAGCTTCAGATATACAGACGAAGCTTTCTTT
CASSFRYTDEAFF
>TRBJ2-7|once|TRBV5-6|.
TGTGCCAGCAGCCAAGGAGCCAGCTCCTACGAGCAGTACTTC
CASSQGASSYEQYF
>TRBJ1-2|.|TRBV5-1|.
TGCGCCAGCAGCTTGGCCATCACCGGGGGTGGCTACACCTTC
CASSLAITGGGYTF
>TRBJ1-6|few|TRBV12-5|.
TGTGCTAGTGCCCCAGGGAACACCTATAATTCACCCCTCCACTTT
CASAPGNTYNSPLHF
>TRBJ2-6|.|TRBV6-5|.
TGTGCCAGCAGGGTGGGATCCTCTGGGGCCAACGTCCTGACTTTC
CASRVGSSGANVLTF
>TRBJ2-2|once|TRBV4-3|.
TGCGCCAGCAGCCAATTTAGGGGGGTTAGTACCGGGGAGCTGTTTTTT
CASSQFRGVSTGELFF